This T cell receptor beta chain was sequenced during a study of cytomegalovirus exposure and HLA in healthy donors. The study, taken as a whole, reports: Several of the most significant clusters appeared linked to common viral pathogens, based on a later analysis.

The PCR had 60 Vbeta and 13 Jbeta primers. This table comes from immunoSEQ multiplex PCR, and its TCRdb copy is limited to in-frame clones, with some not included. This table has around 140,000 clones, around a tenth appearing once. This CDR3 region has 20 residues. Germline trimming cut 0 bases from V and 0 bases from J; bases unmatched to any gene: 10. Germline V gene data show CDR1 as SGHRS and CDR2 as YFSETQ. As for this clone: Its matching antigen is unknown.

The source of this sequence is a man between 50 and 59 years old in good health and CMV-seronegative. Material for sequencing was PBMCs. This sequence joins TRBV5-1 and TRBJ2-2; 11 nucleotides match TRBD2. The chain's CDR3 is CASSLVLAGGSFANTGELFF. The CDR3 region has the DNA TGCGCCAGCAGCTTGGTTCTAGCGGGGGGTTCTTTCGCGAACACCGGGGAGCTGTTTTTT.